Each of the 19 T cell receptor beta chains below was sequenced from the same sample in a study of cytomegalovirus exposure and HLA in healthy donors. Amplification used 60 Vbeta primers and 13 Jbeta primers. Sequencing used immunoSEQ multiplex PCR; TCRdb keeps in-frame clones, though not all of them. The sample records 98,000 or so clones, 78% being singletons. The sample comprised PBMCs. The receptor set was obtained from a middle-aged woman in good health and CMV-seronegative.

The J gene is TRBJ1-4, the V gene TRBV19, with D perhaps matching TRBD1 (6 bases). Germline loops: CDR1 LNHDA, CDR2 SQIVND (reference sequence). The CDR3 covers 14 residues. Trimming cost V 3 bases and J 8 bases, with 13 bases left between them. CDR3 loop: CASSIGGGDEKLFF. CDR3 sequence (DNA): TGTGCCAGTAGTATCGGAGGGGGGGACGAAAAACTGTTTTTT.

The V gene is TRBV27, the J gene TRBJ1-5; tentatively, D is TRBD1 (5 bases). From germline, CDR1 is MNHEY and CDR2 SMNVEV (reference sequence). The CDR3 covers 15 residues. Trimming removed 5 bases from V and 2 bases from J, with 13 bases in between. The CDR3 spells CASSGGTRGNQPQHF. CDR3 DNA sequence: TGTGCCAGCAGTGGCGGGACTAGGGGCAATCAGCCCCAGCATTTT.

This clone has only one observation. This chain connects TRBV5-4 to TRBJ2-5; tentatively, D is TRBD1 (5 bases). Trimming took 0 bases from V and 3 from J, leaving 15 bases between them. Germline loops: CDR1 SGHNT, CDR2 YYREEE (reference sequence). CDR3 length equals 16 residues. CDR3 DNA: TGTGCCAGCAGCTTGGGGGCAGGGATGGTGGAAGAGACCCAGTACTTC. Translating gives CASSLGAGMVEETQYF.

The chain employs TRBV28 and TRBJ2-1, with D perhaps TRBD2 (5 bases). CDR3 size: 16 residues. Trimming shortened V by 7 bases and J by 4 bases, and 20 bases separated the two germline ends. Germline CDR1 MDHEN, CDR2 SYDVKM. Written as DNA, the CDR3 is TGTGCCAGCATCCCCCAGCTAGCATCCTCTTACAATGAGCAGTTCTTC. As protein: CASIPQLASSYNEQFF. Full variable domain (missing parts from reference TRBV28 and TRBJ2-1): DVKVTQSSRYLVKRTGEKVFLECVQDMDHENMFWYRQDPGLGLRLIYFSYDVKMKEKGDIPEGYSVSREKKERFSLILESASTNQTSMYLCASIPQLASSYNEQFFGPGTRLTVL.

The V and J genes are TRBV5-6 and TRBJ2-7; 7 nucleotides agree with TRBD1. Germline V lookup: CDR1 SGHDT, CDR2 YYEEEE. The V gene end was trimmed by 4 bases and the J gene end by 4 bases; junction bases not matched to a gene: 5. This CDR3 is 13 amino acids long. CDR3 coding DNA: TGTGCCAGCAGCAATGACAGGGAGTACGAGCAGTACTTC. Its translation is CASSNDREYEQYF.

The rearrangement joins TRBV9 to TRBJ1-6; no firm D call. Germline V gene data show CDR1 as SGDLS and CDR2 as YYNGEE. The length of the CDR3 is 14 residues. V was shortened by 3 bases and J by 6 bases, with 10 bases between the two germline ends. For the CDR3, the DNA is TGTGCCAGCAGCGCGGAGGTAACTAATTCACCCCTCCACTTT. Protein sequence: CASSAEVTNSPLHF.

The CDR3 DNA follows: TGTGCCAGCAGCCCGGTCCAGGGGCAGGGCTACACCTTC. This encodes CASSPVQGQGYTF. The chain carries TRBV7-3 and TRBJ1-2; tentatively, D is TRBD1 (6 bases). Germline V CDR1 and CDR2: SGHTA, FQGTGA. This CDR3 has 13 residues. V gave up 5 bases and J gave up 8 bases, with 15 bases separating them.

The gene calls are TRBV7-9 and TRBJ1-1; D is ambiguous. This CDR3 region has 15 residues. Between the trimmed V and J ends, which lost 2 bases and 2 bases, there was a span of 12 bases. Germline V gene data show CDR1 as SEHNR and CDR2 as FQNEAQ (reference sequence). The CDR3 region has the DNA TGTGCCAGCAGCTTAATCGCGAACAGAAACACTGAAGCTTTCTTT. Encoded protein: CASSLIANRNTEAFF.

This chain links TRBV6-6 with TRBJ2-1; D possibly corresponds to TRBD1 (6 bases). Germline V gene sequence: CDR1 MNHNY, CDR2 SVGAGI (reference sequence). V gave up 9 bases and J gave up 7 bases, with 13 bases separating them. The CDR3 runs to 12 residues. CDR3 DNA: TGTGCCAGTTTTTCGAGGGGGAATGAGCAGTTCTTC. As protein: CASFSRGNEQFF.

The chain is built from TRBV9 and TRBJ2-2, with TRBD1 identical over 7 bases. The trim removed 3 bases at V and 7 bases at J, leaving 3 bases unmatched. The CDR3 has 13 amino acids. Germline CDR1 and CDR2: SGDLS and YYNGEE. The CDR3 DNA follows: TGTGCCAGCAGCGCGACAGGGCACGGGGAGCTGTTTTTT. This encodes CASSATGHGELFF.

This clone was seen a handful of times. J is TRBJ2-1 and V is TRBV4-3; 9 nucleotides line up with TRBD2. Germline CDR1 and CDR2: LGHNA and YSLEER. Trimming at V came to 2 bases and at J to 8 bases, leaving 7 bases not matched to a gene. The length of the CDR3 is 15 residues. This CDR3 is CASSQSSGASYEQFF. The CDR3 DNA reads TGCGCCAGCAGCCAATCTAGCGGGGCGAGCTATGAGCAGTTCTTC.

This rearrangement joins TRBV11-2 to TRBJ1-1; the D gene is possibly TRBD1 (5 bases). The germline V gene encodes CDR1 SGHAT and CDR2 FQNNGV. V gave up 2 bases and J gave up 1 base, with 11 bases separating them. The CDR3 is 15 amino acids. The CDR3 bases are TGTGCCAGCAGCTTACAATTGACAGCGAACACTGAAGCTTTCTTT. As protein: CASSLQLTANTEAFF.

This clone came up a few times. The chain links TRBV6-1 to TRBJ1-2; D gene ambiguous. The germline CDR1 and CDR2 sequences are MNHNS and SASEGT. The CDR3 runs 13 residues. Deletions cut 2 bases from V and 4 bases from J, with 8 bases between. Written as DNA, the CDR3 is TGTGCCAGCAGTGAACTGACGGGCTATGGCTACACCTTC. This codes for CASSELTGYGYTF.

This chain uses TRBV30 with TRBJ2-1; D is undetermined. Trimming stripped 4 bases from V and 0 bases from J, with 7 bases between. CDR1 and CDR2 (germline): GTSNPN, SVGIG (reference sequence). The CDR3 totals 13 residues. The CDR3 here is CAWNSGSYNEQFF. CDR3 sequence (DNA): TGTGCCTGGAACAGTGGCTCCTACAATGAGCAGTTCTTC.

This sequence joins TRBV7-2 and TRBJ2-5, with D perhaps matching TRBD2 (6 bases). The CDR3 is 14 residues long. Per the germline V gene, CDR1 is SGHTA and CDR2 is FQGNSA. Trimming removed 5 bases from V and 7 bases from J, with 17 bases in between. CDR3 loop: CASSQQGLSGTQYF. CDR3 sequence (DNA): TGTGCCAGCAGCCAGCAGGGACTGTCAGGGACCCAGTACTTC.

This rearrangement joins TRBV5-1 to TRBJ2-5; a possible D gene is TRBD1 (6 bases). Trimming removed 2 bases from V and 2 bases from J, with 16 bases in between. Germline-derived CDR1 and CDR2 are SGHRS and YFSETQ. CDR3 length: 16 residues. The CDR3 loop reads CASSFAGQGIQETQYF. The CDR3, as DNA: TGCGCCAGCAGCTTTGCCGGGCAGGGGATACAAGAGACCCAGTACTTC.

Note on this clone: Relative to the germline gene, one junction end is altered; a read error may explain this. The chain links TRBV7-9 to TRBJ2-1; 7 bases align to TRBD1. Germline values: CDR1 SEHNR, CDR2 FQNEAQ (reference sequence). The CDR3 covers 16 residues. CDR3 sequence: CSSSLGTASSYNEQFF. In DNA form, the CDR3 reads TGTTCCAGCAGCTTAGGGACAGCGAGCTCCTACAATGAGCAGTTCTTC.

This clone was observed a handful of times. The rearrangement uses TRBV4-2 and TRBJ2-7; tentatively, D is TRBD1 (5 bases). CDR1 LGHNA and CDR2 YNFKEQ come from the germline V gene. This CDR3 region has 14 residues. V lost 4 bases and J 4 bases, leaving 14 bases between the germline ends. This CDR3 reads CASSPTTGTYEQYF. DNA of the CDR3: TGTGCCAGCAGCCCCACCACAGGCACTTACGAGCAGTACTTC.

The chain is built from TRBV5-8 and TRBJ1-5, with TRBD1 identical over 8 bases. Germline CDR1 is SGHTS and CDR2 is YDEGEE. The J segment lost 4 bases and the V segment lost 7 bases, leaving 10 bases of the junction unmatched. This CDR3 is built from 15 residues. The CDR3 bases are TGTGCCAGCTCACTCCAGGGGGCCCTAAATCAGCCCCAGCATTTT. Its translation is CASSLQGALNQPQHF.